This TCR beta chain originates from a study of Tregs in tolerant kidney transplant recipients. Regarding the study as a whole: Biological reproducibility was not directly addressed, but technical replication error appeared minimal. In tolerant patients, donor-specific Tregs outgrew total Tregs, suggesting antigen-driven expansion.

The germline V gene has CDR1 MGHRA and CDR2 YSYEKL. V was clipped by 1 base and J by 4 bases, with 18 bases between them. This CDR3 region has 17 residues. Profiling relied on immunoSEQ multiplex PCR, and the TCRdb table lists in-frame clones only, not all of them. Of roughly 70,000 clones in the sample, over 75% were seen once. To note about this clone: Its antigen is currently unknown.

Related graft donors supplied nonmyeloablative bone marrow transplants, and mixed chimerism was transient. CD4+CD25+CD127- Tregs, CD4+CD25- non-Tregs, CD4 and CD8 cells were sorted. V gene TRBV4-1 combines with J gene TRBJ2-3; D is perhaps TRBD2 (6 bases). This specimen was CD4+ T cells from blood (PBMCs), taken 6 months after the transplant. The TCR was taken from a human patient who received a combined kidney and bone marrow transplant. The graft donor may be the source of some T cells. The CDR3 coding sequence is TGCGCCAGCAGCCAAGGGCGACTAGGAGGGGCTCCAGATACGCAGTATTTT. This translates into CASSQGRLGGAPDTQYF.